Sequencing of this T cell receptor beta chain was carried out in a study of blood T cell repertoires in COVID-19. As for the study in general: The analysed material was cDNA or gDNA that came from T cells, B-cell-depleted T cells, or PBMCs.

Cohorts were determined from participant-reported clinical history. Original handling: Estimation of nucleated cell counts relied on the amplification of reference gene primers. Clones were read by immunoSEQ multiplex PCR, and TCRdb kept only the in-frame ones, dropping some. Clone size and the V and J calls come from that table; the DNA yielded D and trimming. The sample lists about 270,000 clones, 88% occurring once. Material: PBMCs or T cells enriched from blood (not recorded which). The TCR was taken from a woman aged 50 to 60 who had recovered from COVID-19.

CDR3 nucleotide sequence: TGCGCCAGCAGCCAAGGGGGACTAGCGGGAGGATTGAATGAGCAGTTCTTC. Its translation: CASSQGGLAGGLNEQFF. The J gene is TRBJ2-1, the V gene TRBV4-1; 15 bases agree with TRBD2. With 1 base clipped from V and 7 bases from J, the junction kept 5 bases outside the gene matches. Germline CDR1 and CDR2: MGHRA and YSYEKL. There are 17 residues in the CDR3.